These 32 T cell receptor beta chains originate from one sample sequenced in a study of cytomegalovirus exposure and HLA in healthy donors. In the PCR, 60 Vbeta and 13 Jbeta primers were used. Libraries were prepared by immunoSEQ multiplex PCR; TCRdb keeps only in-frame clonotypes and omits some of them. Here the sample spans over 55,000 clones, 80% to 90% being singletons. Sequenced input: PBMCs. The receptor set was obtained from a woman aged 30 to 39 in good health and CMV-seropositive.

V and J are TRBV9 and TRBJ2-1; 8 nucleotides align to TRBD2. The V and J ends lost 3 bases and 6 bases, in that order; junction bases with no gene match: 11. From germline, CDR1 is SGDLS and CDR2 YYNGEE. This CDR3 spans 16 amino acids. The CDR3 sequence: CASSANPTGRVNEQFF. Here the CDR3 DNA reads TGTGCCAGCAGCGCGAACCCGACCGGGAGGGTCAATGAGCAGTTCTTC.

As DNA, the CDR3 is TGTGCCAGCAGCTTAGGCCCCGGGGGAGAGCAGTTCTTC. It specifies CASSLGPGGEQFF. This chain links TRBV11-3 with TRBJ2-1, with D possibly matching TRBD2 (6 bases). This CDR3 contains 13 residues. Germline V gene data show CDR1 as SGHNT and CDR2 as YENEEA. The V end was cut by 1 base, the J end by 10 bases, with 11 bases between.

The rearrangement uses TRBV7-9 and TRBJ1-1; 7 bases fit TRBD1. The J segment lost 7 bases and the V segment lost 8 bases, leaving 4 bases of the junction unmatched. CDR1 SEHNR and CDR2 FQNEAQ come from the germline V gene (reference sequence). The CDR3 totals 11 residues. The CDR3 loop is CASLNRGEAFF. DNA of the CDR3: TGTGCCAGCCTCAACAGGGGTGAAGCTTTCTTT.

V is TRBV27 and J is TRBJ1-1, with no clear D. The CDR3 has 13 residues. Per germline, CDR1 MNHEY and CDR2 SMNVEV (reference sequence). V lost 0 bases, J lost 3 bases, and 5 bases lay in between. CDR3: CASSLSRDTEAFF. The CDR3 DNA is TGTGCCAGCAGTTTATCCCGGGACACTGAAGCTTTCTTT.

CDR3 sequence: CASSMMAGGPRQETQYF. The DNA for the CDR3 is TGTGCCAGTAGTATGATGGCGGGAGGGCCTCGTCAAGAGACCCAGTACTTC. V usage is TRBV19 and J usage is TRBJ2-5; 9 positions match TRBD2. This CDR3 has 17 residues. J gave up 2 bases and V 3 bases, and 10 bases lay outside the gene matches. The germline gives CDR1 LNHDA, CDR2 SQIVND (reference sequence).

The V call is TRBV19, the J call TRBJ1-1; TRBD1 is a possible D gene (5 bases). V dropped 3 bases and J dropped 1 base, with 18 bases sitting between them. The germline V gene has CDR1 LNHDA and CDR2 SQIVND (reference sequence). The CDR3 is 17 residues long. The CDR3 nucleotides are TGTGCCAGTAGTATTATTGCGCGGGGACGGCCGAACACTGAAGCTTTCTTT. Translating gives CASSIIARGRPNTEAFF.

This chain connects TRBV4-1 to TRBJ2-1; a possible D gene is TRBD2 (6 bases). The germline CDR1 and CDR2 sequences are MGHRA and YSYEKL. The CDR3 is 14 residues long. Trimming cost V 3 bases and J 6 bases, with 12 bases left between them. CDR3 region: CASSHGGRFNEQFF. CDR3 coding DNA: TGCGCCAGCAGCCATGGGGGGAGGTTCAATGAGCAGTTCTTC.

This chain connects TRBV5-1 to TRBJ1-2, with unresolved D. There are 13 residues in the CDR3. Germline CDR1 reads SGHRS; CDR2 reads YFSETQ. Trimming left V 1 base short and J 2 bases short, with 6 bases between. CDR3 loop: CASSLTPNYGYTF. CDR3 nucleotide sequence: TGCGCCAGCAGCTTGACACCCAACTATGGCTACACCTTC. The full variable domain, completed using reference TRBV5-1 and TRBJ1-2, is KAGVTQTPRYLIKTRGQQVTLSCSPISGHRSVSWYQQTPGQGLQFLFEYFSETQRNKGNFPGRFSGRQFSNSRSEMNVSTLELGDSALYLCASSLTPNYGYTFGSGTRLTVV.

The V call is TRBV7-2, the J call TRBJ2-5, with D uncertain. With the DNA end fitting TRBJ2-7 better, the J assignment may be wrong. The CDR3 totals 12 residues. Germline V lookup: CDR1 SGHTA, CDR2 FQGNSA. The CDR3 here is CASSYKRYEQYF. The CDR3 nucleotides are TGTGCCAGCAGCTATAAGAGGTACGAGCAGTACTTC.

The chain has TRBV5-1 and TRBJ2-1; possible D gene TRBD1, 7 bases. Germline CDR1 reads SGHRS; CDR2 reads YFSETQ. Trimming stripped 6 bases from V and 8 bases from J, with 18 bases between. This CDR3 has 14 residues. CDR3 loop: CASTGQGGYDEQFF. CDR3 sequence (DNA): TGCGCCAGCACCGGCCAGGGGGGATACGATGAGCAGTTCTTC.

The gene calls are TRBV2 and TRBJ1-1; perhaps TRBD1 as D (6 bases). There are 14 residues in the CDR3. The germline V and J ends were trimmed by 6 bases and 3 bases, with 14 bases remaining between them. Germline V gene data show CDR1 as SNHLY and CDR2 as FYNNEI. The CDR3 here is CASRDRAKDTEAFF. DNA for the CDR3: TGTGCCAGCAGGGACAGAGCTAAGGACACTGAAGCTTTCTTT.

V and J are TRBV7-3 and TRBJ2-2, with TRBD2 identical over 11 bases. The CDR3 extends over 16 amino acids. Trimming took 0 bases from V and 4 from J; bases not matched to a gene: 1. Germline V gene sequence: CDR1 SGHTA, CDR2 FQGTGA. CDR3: CASSLTGLAGTGELFF. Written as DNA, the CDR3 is TGTGCCAGCAGCTTAACTGGACTAGCGGGCACCGGGGAGCTGTTTTTT. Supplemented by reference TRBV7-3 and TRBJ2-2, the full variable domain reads GAGVSQTPSNKVTEKGKYVELRCDPISGHTALYWYRQSLGQGPEFLIYFQGTGAADDSGLPNDRFFAVRPEGSVSTLKIQRTERGDSAVYLCASSLTGLAGTGELFFGEGSRLTVL.

CDR3: CASSVRLAGSDEQFF. For the CDR3, the DNA is TGTGCCAGCAGCGTAAGACTAGCGGGGTCGGATGAGCAGTTCTTC. This sequence joins TRBV9 and TRBJ2-1; 11 bases map to TRBD2. Germline assignment: CDR1 SGDLS and CDR2 YYNGEE. The CDR3 is made up of 15 amino acids. Trimming removed 1 base from V and 8 bases from J; junction bases left unmatched: 5.

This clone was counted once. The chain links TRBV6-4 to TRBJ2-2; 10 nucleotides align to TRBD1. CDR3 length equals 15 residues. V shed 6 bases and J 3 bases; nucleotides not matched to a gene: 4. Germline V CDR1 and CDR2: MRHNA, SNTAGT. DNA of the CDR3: TGTGCCAGCAGAAACGGACAGGGGGACACCGGGGAGCTGTTTTTT. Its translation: CASRNGQGDTGELFF.

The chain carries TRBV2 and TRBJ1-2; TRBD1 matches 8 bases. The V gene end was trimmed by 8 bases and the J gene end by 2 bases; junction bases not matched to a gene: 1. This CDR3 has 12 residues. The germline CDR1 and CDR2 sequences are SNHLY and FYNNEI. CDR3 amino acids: CASGQGNYGYTF. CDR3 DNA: TGTGCCAGCGGACAGGGAAACTATGGCTACACCTTC.

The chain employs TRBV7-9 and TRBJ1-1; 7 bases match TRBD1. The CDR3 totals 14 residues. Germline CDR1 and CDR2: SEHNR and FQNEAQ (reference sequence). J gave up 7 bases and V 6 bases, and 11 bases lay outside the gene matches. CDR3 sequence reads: CASSNIDRADEAFF. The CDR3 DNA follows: TGTGCCAGCAGTAATATCGACAGGGCAGATGAAGCTTTCTTT.

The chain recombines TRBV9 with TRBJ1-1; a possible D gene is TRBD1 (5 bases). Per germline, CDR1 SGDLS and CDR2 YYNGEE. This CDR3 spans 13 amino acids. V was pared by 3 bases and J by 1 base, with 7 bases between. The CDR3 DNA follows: TGTGCCAGCAGCGCAGGACAGAACACTGAAGCTTTCTTT. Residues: CASSAGQNTEAFF.

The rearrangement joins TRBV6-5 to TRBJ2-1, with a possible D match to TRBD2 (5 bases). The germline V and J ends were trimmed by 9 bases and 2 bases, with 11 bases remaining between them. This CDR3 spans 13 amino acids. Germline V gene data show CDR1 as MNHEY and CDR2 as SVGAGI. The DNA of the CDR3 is TGTGCCAGTAGGAGGACCCCCTACAATGAGCAGTTCTTC. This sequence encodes CASRRTPYNEQFF.

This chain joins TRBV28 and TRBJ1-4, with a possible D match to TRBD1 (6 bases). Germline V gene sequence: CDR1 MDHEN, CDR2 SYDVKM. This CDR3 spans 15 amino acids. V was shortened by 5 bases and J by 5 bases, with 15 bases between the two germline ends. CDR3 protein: CASSGGGAGNEKLFF. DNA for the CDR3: TGTGCCAGCAGTGGAGGGGGGGCAGGCAATGAAAAACTGTTTTTT.

Here the CDR3 DNA reads TGTGCCAGCAGCCTCCCCCCGAACACTGAAGCTTTCTTT. It specifies CASSLPPNTEAFF. The J gene is TRBJ1-1, the V gene TRBV7-9; D gene unclear. The CDR3 runs to 13 residues. CDR1 and CDR2 (germline): SEHNR, FQNEAQ (reference sequence). V was cut by 5 bases and J by 1 base, with 8 bases left in between.

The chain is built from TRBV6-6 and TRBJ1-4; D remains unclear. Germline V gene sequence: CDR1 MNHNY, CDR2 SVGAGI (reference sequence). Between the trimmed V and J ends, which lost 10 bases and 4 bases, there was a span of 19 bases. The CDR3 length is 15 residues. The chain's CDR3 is CATTDPGRNNEKLFF. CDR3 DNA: TGTGCCACCACCGACCCCGGGAGGAATAATGAAAAACTGTTTTTT.

In nucleotides, the CDR3 is TGCGCCAGCAGTGAGTCTCCAGTAACTAAAGGAGCTTTCTTT. Residues: CASSESPVTKGAFF. The J gene is TRBJ1-1, the V gene TRBV10-1; D uncertain. The CDR3 extends over 14 amino acids. In germline, CDR1 is WNHNN, CDR2 SYGVQD (reference sequence). Trimming left V 0 bases short and J 10 bases short, with 15 bases between.

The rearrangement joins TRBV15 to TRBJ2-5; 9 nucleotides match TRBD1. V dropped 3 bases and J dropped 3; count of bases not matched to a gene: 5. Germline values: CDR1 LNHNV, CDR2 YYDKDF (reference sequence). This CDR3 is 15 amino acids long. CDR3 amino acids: CATSSEQGAEETQYF. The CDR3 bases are TGTGCCACCAGCAGCGAACAGGGGGCTGAAGAGACCCAGTACTTC.

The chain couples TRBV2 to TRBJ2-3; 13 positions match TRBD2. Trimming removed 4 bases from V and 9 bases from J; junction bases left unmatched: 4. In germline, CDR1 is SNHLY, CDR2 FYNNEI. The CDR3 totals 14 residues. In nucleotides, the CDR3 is TGTGCCAGCAGTGTGGGGACTAGCGGGACAACGCAGTATTTT. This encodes CASSVGTSGTTQYF. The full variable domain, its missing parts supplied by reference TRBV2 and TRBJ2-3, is EPEVTQTPSHQVTQMGQEVILRCVPISNHLYFYWYRQILGQKVEFLVSFYNNEISEKSEIFDDQFSVERPDGSNFTLKIRSTKLEDSAMYFCASSVGTSGTTQYFGPGTRLTVL.

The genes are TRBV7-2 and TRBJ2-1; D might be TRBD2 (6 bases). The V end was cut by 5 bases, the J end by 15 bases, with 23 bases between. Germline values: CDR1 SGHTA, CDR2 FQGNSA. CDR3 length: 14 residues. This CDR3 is CASSDPGLPPVRFF. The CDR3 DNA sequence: TGTGCCAGCAGCGATCCGGGACTCCCACCCGTCCGGTTCTTC.

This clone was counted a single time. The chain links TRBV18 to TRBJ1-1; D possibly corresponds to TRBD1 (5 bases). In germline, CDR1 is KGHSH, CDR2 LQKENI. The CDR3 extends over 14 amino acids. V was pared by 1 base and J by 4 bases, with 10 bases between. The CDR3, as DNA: TGTGCCAGCTCACCACTCGGGGGAGGCACTGAAGCTTTCTTT. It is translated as CASSPLGGGTEAFF.

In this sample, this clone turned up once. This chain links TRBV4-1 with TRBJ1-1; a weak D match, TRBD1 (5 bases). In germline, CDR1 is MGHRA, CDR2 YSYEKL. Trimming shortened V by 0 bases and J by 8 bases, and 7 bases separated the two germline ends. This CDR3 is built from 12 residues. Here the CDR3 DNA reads TGCGCCAGCAGCCAAGAGCAGGGAGAAGCTTTCTTT. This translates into CASSQEQGEAFF.

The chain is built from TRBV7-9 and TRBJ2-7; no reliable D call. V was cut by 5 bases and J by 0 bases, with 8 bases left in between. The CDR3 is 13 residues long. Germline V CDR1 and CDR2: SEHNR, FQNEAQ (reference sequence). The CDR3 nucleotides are TGTGCCAGCAGCGTAGTCCTCTCCTACGAGCAGTACTTC. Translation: CASSVVLSYEQYF. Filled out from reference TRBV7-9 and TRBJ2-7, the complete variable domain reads DTGVSQNPRHKITKRGQNVTFRCDPISEHNRLYWYRQTLGQGPEFLTYFQNEAQLEKSRLLSDRFSAERPKGSFSTLEIQRTEQGDSAMYLCASSVVLSYEQYFGPGTRLTVT.

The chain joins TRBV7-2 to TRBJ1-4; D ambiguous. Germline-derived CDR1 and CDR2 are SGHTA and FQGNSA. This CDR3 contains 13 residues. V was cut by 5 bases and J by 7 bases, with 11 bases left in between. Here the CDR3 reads CASSRGGTEKLFF. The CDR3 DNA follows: TGTGCCAGCAGCCGGGGTGGTACTGAAAAACTGTTTTTT.

The CDR3 DNA sequence: TGTGCCAGCAGTTCCTTCGCGGCGAACACCGGGGAGCTGTTTTTT. This sequence encodes CASSSFAANTGELFF. The chain carries TRBV28 and TRBJ2-2; D remains ambiguous. The germline V gene encodes CDR1 MDHEN and CDR2 SYDVKM. Trimming pared 4 bases from V and 0 bases from J, leaving 9 bases between. The CDR3 contains 15 residues.

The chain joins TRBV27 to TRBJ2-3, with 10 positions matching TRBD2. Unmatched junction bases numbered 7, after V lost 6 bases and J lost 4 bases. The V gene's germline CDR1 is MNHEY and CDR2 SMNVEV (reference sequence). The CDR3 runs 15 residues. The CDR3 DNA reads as TGTGCCAGCAGACTAAGCGGGAGGGGATCAGATACGCAGTATTTT. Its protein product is CASRLSGRGSDTQYF.

The DNA for the CDR3 is TGTGCCAGTAGGATCCGGGCCGGAGGAGGTCTCTACGAGCAGTACTTC. Its protein is CASRIRAGGGLYEQYF. This chain connects TRBV19 to TRBJ2-7, with TRBD2 as a possible D gene (5 bases). CDR3 length equals 16 residues. CDR1 is LNHDA and CDR2 is SQIVND in the germline V gene (reference sequence). V was clipped by 6 bases and J by 3 bases, with 21 bases between them.